This T cell receptor beta chain derives from a study of T cells in women clearing cervical HPV infection. Study-level information: For cases, blood was sampled a median approximately 150 days after lesion detection, interquartile range about 90 to 200 days.

In the case of this clone: The antigen remains undetermined. Read sequence stops 3 residues before the CDR3 end, and the germline J gene provides the missing end.

Study-level results: TRBV6-7 abundance was lower in cases than controls (around 0.11% versus 0.16%).

Trimming took off 6 bases at V and 3 bases at J, with 18 bases between the two ends. This CDR3 has 15 amino acids. Assay used: immunoSEQ multiplex PCR; TCRdb lists only in-frame clones, some missing. This sample lists about 36,000 clones; its ten largest clones have 3.5% to 4%. The V call is TRBV6-7, the J call TRBJ2-7; TRBD1 might be the D (5 bases). TRBV6-7 is an ORF, and what it does is uncertain. This clonotype was obtained from a woman between 18 and 75 years old with a cervical HPV16 infection that either progressed to CIN3+ or cleared (not recorded which). The sequencing sample was made of blood buffy coat. CDR3 DNA, as far as it was read: TGTGCCAGCAGGCGCAAGACAGTTATCCACTACGAG. Its protein product is CASRRKTVIHYE. The full CDR3 is CASRRKTVIHYEQYF.